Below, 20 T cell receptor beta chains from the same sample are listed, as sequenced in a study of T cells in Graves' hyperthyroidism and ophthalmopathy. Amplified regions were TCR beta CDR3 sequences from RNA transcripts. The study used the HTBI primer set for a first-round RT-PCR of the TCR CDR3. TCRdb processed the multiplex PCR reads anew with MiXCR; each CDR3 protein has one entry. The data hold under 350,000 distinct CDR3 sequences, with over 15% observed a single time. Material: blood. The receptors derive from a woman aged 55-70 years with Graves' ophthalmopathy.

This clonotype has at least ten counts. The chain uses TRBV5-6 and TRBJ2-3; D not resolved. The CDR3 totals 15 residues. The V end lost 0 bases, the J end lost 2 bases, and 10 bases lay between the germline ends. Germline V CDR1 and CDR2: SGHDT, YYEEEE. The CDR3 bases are TGTGCCAGCAGCTTGGTAGTTCAATTCACAGATACGCAGTATTTT. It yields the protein CASSLVVQFTDTQYF.

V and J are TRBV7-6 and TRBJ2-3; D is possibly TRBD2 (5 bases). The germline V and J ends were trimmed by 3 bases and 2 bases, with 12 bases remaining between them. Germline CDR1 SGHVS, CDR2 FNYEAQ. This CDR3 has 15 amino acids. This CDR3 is CASSFNTGITDTQYF. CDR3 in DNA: TGTGCCAGCAGCTTTAATACGGGAATCACAGATACGCAGTATTTT. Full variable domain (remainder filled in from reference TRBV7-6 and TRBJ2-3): GAGVSQSPRYKVTKRGQDVALRCDPISGHVSLYWYRQALGQGPEFLTYFNYEAQQDKSGLPNDRFSAERPEGSISTLTIQRTEQRDSAMYRCASSFNTGITDTQYFGPGTRLTVL.

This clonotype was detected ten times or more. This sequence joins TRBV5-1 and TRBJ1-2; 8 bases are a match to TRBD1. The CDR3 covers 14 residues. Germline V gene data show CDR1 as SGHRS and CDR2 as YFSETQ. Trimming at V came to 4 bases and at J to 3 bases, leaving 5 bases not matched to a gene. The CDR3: CASSRTGMDYGYTF. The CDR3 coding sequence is TGCGCCAGCAGCCGGACAGGGATGGACTATGGCTACACCTTC.

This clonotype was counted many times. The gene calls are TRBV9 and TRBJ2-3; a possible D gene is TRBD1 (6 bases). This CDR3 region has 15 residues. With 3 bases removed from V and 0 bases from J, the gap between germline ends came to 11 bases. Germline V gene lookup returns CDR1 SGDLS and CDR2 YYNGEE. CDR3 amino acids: CASSATGSSTDTQYF. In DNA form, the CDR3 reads TGTGCCAGCAGCGCCACAGGGTCTAGCACAGATACGCAGTATTTT. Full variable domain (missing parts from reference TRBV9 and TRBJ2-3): DSGVTQTPKHLITATGQRVTLRCSPRSGDLSVYWYQQSLDQGLQFLIQYYNGEERAKGNILERFSAQQFPDLHSELNLSSLELGDSALYFCASSATGSSTDTQYFGPGTRLTVL.

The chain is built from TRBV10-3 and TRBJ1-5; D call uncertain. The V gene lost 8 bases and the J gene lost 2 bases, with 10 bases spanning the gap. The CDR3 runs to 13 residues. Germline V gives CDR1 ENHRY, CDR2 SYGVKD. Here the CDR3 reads CAIGPGGNQPQHF. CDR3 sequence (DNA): TGTGCCATCGGGCCGGGAGGCAATCAGCCCCAGCATTTT.

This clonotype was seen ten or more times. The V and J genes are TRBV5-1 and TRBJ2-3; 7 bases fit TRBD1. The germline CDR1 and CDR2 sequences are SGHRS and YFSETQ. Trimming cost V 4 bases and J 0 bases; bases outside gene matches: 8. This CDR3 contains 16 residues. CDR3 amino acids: CASSPWTGTSTDTQYF. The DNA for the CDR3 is TGCGCCAGCAGCCCTTGGACAGGTACTAGCACAGATACGCAGTATTTT.

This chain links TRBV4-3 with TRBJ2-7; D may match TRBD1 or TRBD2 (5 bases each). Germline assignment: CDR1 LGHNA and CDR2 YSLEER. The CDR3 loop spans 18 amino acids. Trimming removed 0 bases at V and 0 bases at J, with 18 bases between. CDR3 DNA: TGCGCCAGCAGCCAAGAGATGACAGTGGGGGTTTTCTCCTACGAGCAGTACTTC. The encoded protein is CASSQEMTVGVFSYEQYF.

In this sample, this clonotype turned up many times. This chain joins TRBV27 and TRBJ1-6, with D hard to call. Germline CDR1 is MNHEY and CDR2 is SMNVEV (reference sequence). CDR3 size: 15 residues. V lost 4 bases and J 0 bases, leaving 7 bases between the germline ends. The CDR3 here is CASSYSSSYNSPLHF. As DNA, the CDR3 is TGTGCCAGCAGTTATTCAAGCTCCTATAATTCACCCCTCCACTTT.

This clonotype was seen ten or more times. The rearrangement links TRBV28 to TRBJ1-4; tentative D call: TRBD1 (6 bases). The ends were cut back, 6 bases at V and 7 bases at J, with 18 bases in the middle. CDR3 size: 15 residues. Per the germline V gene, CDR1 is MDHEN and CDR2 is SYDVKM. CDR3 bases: TGTGCCAGCAGGACCTGGGGGGCGGGGGCTGAAAAACTGTTTTTT. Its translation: CASRTWGAGAEKLFF. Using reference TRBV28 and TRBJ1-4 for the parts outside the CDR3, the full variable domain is DVKVTQSSRYLVKRTGEKVFLECVQDMDHENMFWYRQDPGLGLRLIYFSYDVKMKEKGDIPEGYSVSREKKERFSLILESASTNQTSMYLCASRTWGAGAEKLFFGSGTQLSVL.

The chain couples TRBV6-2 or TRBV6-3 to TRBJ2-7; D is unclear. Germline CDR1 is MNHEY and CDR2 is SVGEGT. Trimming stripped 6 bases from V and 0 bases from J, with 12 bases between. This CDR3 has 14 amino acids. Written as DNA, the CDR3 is TGTGCCAGCAGCCGAGGACGGAGCTCCTACGAGCAGTACTTC. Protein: CASSRGRSSYEQYF.

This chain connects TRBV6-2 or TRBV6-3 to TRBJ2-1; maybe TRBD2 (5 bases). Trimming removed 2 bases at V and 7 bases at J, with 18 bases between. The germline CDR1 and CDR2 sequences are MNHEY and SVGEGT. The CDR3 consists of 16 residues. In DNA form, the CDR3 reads TGTGCCAGCAGTTACCTCAGAGGGCAGATGGGGAATGAGCAGTTCTTC. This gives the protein CASSYLRGQMGNEQFF.

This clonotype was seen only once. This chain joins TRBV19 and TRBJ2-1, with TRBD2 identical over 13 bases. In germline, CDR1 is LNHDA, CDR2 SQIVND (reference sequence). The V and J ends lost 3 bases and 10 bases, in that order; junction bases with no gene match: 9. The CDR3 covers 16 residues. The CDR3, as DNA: TGTGCCAGTAGTATGCGAACTAGCGGGGGGGCCAAAGAGCAGTTCTTC. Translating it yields CASSMRTSGGAKEQFF.

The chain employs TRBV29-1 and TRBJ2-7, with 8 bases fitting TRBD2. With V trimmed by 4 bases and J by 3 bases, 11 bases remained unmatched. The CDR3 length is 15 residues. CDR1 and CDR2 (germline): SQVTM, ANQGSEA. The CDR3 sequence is CSVGGGRTSLYEQYF. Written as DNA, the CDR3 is TGCAGCGTTGGGGGGGGCCGGACTAGCCTCTACGAGCAGTACTTC.

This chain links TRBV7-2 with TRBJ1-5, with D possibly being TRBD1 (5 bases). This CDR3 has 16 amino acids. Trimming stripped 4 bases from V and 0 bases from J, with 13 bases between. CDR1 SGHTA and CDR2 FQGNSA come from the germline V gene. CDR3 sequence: CASSSLGGDSNQPQHF. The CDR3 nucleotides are TGTGCCAGCAGCTCCCTGGGAGGGGATAGCAATCAGCCCCAGCATTTT.

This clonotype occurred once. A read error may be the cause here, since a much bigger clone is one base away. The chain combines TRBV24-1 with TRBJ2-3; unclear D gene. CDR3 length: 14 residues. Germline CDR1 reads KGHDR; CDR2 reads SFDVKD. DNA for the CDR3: TGTGCCACCAGTGGGGCAGTAAGCACAGATGCGCAGTATTTT. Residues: CATSGAVSTDAQYF.

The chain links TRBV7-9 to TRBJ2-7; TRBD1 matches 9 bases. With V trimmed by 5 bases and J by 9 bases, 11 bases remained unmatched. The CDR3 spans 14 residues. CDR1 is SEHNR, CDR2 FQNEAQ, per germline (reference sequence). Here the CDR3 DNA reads TGTGCCAGCAGCATAGTGGACAGGGGAGAAGGGCAGTACTTC. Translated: CASSIVDRGEGQYF.

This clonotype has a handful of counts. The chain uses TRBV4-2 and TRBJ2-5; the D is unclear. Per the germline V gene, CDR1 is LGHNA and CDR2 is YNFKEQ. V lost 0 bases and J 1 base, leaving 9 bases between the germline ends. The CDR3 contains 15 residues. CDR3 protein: CASSQDPASQETQYF. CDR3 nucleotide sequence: TGTGCCAGCAGCCAAGATCCGGCTAGCCAAGAGACCCAGTACTTC.

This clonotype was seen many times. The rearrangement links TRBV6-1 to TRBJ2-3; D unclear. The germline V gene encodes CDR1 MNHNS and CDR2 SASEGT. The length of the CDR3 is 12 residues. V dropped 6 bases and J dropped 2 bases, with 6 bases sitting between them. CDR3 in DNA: TGTGCCAGCAGCGACTTCACAGATACGCAGTATTTT. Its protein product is CASSDFTDTQYF.

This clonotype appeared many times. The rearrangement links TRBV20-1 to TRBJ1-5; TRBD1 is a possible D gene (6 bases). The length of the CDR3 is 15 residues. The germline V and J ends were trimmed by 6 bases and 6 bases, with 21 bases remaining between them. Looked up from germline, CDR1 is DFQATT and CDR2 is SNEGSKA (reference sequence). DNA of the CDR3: TGCAGTGCATCCCCCGAGGGGGGGGGCGGTCAGCCCCAGCATTTT. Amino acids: CSASPEGGGGQPQHF.

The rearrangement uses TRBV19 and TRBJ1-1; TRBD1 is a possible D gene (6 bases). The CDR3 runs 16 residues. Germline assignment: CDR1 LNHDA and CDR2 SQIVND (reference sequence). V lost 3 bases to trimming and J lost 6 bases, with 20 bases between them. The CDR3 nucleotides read TGTGCCAGTAGTATCAAGACAGGCCGCCCAAGCGCTGAAGCTTTCTTT. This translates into CASSIKTGRPSAEAFF.